This entry lists 20 T cell receptor beta chains sequenced from one sample in a study of T cell repertoires in cytomegalovirus infection. No cognate antigen is known for these TCRs. TCRdb analysed the reads with MiXCR anew, one entry per CDR3 protein. Of around 58,000 distinct CDR3 sequences in the sample, 20% were seen once. The sample consisted of CD8+ T cells from cultured PBMCs, taken from culture after CMV antigen stimulation. These receptors came from a human donor in good health (CMV status not recorded). Some clones in this sample may be carry-over from other donors' samples.

In its sample, this clonotype was seen a few times. The chain uses TRBV7-9 and TRBJ2-5; 11 bases are a match to TRBD2. The junction had 2 bases not matched to a gene; V was cut back by 3 bases and J by 2 bases. Per the germline V gene, CDR1 is SEHNR and CDR2 is FQNEAQ (reference sequence). The length of the CDR3 is 15 residues. The CDR3 nucleotides read TGTGCCAGCAGCTTTAGCGGGGGGGTTCAAGAGACCCAGTACTTC. This sequence encodes CASSFSGGVQETQYF.

The chain combines TRBV7-9 with TRBJ2-7; D perhaps matches TRBD1 (6 bases). This CDR3 spans 14 amino acids. V dropped 5 bases and J dropped 5 bases, with 16 bases sitting between them. The germline CDR1 and CDR2 sequences are SEHNR and FQNEAQ (reference sequence). The CDR3 spells CASSHPDSIHEQYF. In DNA form, the CDR3 reads TGTGCCAGCAGCCACCCGGACAGTATCCACGAGCAGTACTTC.

This clonotype came up a few times. The gene calls are TRBV12-5 and TRBJ2-1; maybe TRBD1 (6 bases). The CDR3 is 13 residues long. From germline, CDR1 is LGHNT and CDR2 FRNRAP. V lost 5 bases, J lost 4 bases, and 9 bases lay in between. The CDR3 is CASGPGQYNEQFF. The DNA of the CDR3 is TGTGCTAGTGGTCCAGGACAGTACAATGAGCAGTTCTTC. Full variable domain (rest looked up from reference TRBV12-5 and TRBJ2-1): DARVTQTPRHKVTEMGQEVTMRCQPILGHNTVFWYRQTMMQGLELLAYFRNRAPLDDSGMPKDRFSAEMPDATLATLKIQPSEPRDSAVYFCASGPGQYNEQFFGPGTRLTVL.

This sequence joins TRBV19 and TRBJ1-6; D may be TRBD1 (6 bases). Germline V CDR1 and CDR2: LNHDA, SQIVND (reference sequence). This CDR3 region has 17 residues. The V gene lost 2 bases and the J gene lost 9 bases, with 20 bases spanning the gap. CDR3 amino acids: CASSINRGEGGISPLHF. The DNA of the CDR3 is TGTGCCAGTAGTATAAATAGGGGGGAAGGAGGAATTTCACCCCTCCACTTT.

Ten or more counts support this clonotype. The CDR3 DNA is TGCAGTGCTAGTGCAGCGTCTGACACTGAAGCTTTCTTT. Protein: CSASAASDTEAFF. The chain uses TRBV20-1 and TRBJ1-1; no reliable D call. The ends were cut back, 3 bases at V and 3 bases at J, with 11 bases in the middle. This CDR3 region has 13 residues. CDR1 is DFQATT, CDR2 SNEGSKA, per germline (reference sequence).

This clonotype was observed a handful of times. The chain uses TRBV6-2 or TRBV6-3 and TRBJ2-1, with 9 bases fitting TRBD1. The CDR3 runs 15 residues. Per the germline V gene, CDR1 is MNHEY and CDR2 is SVGEGT. The V segment lost 0 bases and the J segment 8 bases; nucleotides outside the gene matches: 5. The CDR3 DNA is TGTGCCAGCAGTTACTCTGGACAGGGGTTTTATGAGCAGTTCTTC. Its protein product is CASSYSGQGFYEQFF.

This clonotype was seen a few times. The CDR3 sequence is CASSKLSPDYNEQFF. The CDR3 DNA follows: TGTGCCAGCAGCAAATTATCTCCGGACTACAATGAGCAGTTCTTC. The genes are TRBV7-6 and TRBJ2-1; D remains unclear. V was clipped by 5 bases and J by 3 bases, with 14 bases between them. Per the germline V gene, CDR1 is SGHVS and CDR2 is FNYEAQ. The CDR3 covers 15 residues.

The genes are TRBV12-3 or TRBV12-4 and TRBJ1-4; TRBD1 aligns across 8 bases. This CDR3 is 15 amino acids long. With V trimmed by 4 bases and J by 6 bases, 7 bases remained unmatched. The CDR3 DNA reads as TGTGCCAGCAGTTCCCAGACAGGGGTGGATGAAAAACTGTTTTTT. Translation gives CASSSQTGVDEKLFF.

The chain is built from TRBV28 and TRBJ2-1; D uncertain. Germline CDR1 and CDR2: MDHEN and SYDVKM. The germline V and J ends were trimmed by 2 bases and 0 bases, with 17 bases remaining between them. The CDR3 has 18 amino acids. This chain's CDR3 is CASSLRPPGTSSYNEQFF. CDR3 DNA sequence: TGTGCCAGCAGTTTACGTCCCCCGGGCACCAGCTCCTACAATGAGCAGTTCTTC.

The sample holds many counts of this clonotype. J is TRBJ1-1 and V is TRBV12-3 or TRBV12-4; 7 bases agree with TRBD1. This CDR3 is 17 amino acids long. V lost 10 bases to trimming and J lost 5 bases; unmatched junction nucleotides: 22. The CDR3 is CATPSGATGSGLTEAFF. CDR3 DNA sequence: TGTGCCACTCCATCGGGGGCGACAGGGTCCGGTCTTACTGAAGCTTTCTTT.

In its sample, this clonotype was seen a few times. This sequence joins TRBV9 and TRBJ2-1; D unresolved. Deletions cut 4 bases from V and 5 bases from J, with 16 bases between. Looked up from germline, CDR1 is SGDLS and CDR2 is YYNGEE. The CDR3 is 15 residues long. Written as DNA, the CDR3 is TGTGCCAGCAGCCCCGAACCCGGGTTTAACAATGAGCAGTTCTTC. Its translation: CASSPEPGFNNEQFF.

This sequence joins TRBV11-2 and TRBJ1-5; no reliable D call. The CDR3 runs 13 residues. V lost 5 bases to trimming and J lost 6 bases, with 11 bases between them. CDR1 and CDR2 (germline): SGHAT, FQNNGV. CDR3 residues: CASSMSMGQPQHF. The CDR3, as DNA: TGTGCCAGCAGCATGAGTATGGGTCAGCCCCAGCATTTT. Full variable domain (rest looked up from reference TRBV11-2 and TRBJ1-5): EAGVAQSPRYKIIEKRQSVAFWCNPISGHATLYWYQQILGQGPKLLIQFQNNGVVDDSQLPKDRFSAERLKGVDSTLKIQPAKLEDSAVYLCASSMSMGQPQHFGDGTRLSIL.

CDR3 sequence: CASTVHSGGNTEAFF. The CDR3 DNA reads as TGTGCCAGTACGGTACATTCCGGGGGGAACACTGAAGCTTTCTTT. The chain is built from TRBV19 and TRBJ1-1; a possible D gene is TRBD1 (5 bases). Germline V gene sequence: CDR1 LNHDA, CDR2 SQIVND (reference sequence). The CDR3 runs to 15 residues. V was clipped by 7 bases and J by 1 base, with 16 bases between them.

The table lists this clonotype with a few counts. The gene calls are TRBV19 and TRBJ2-7; D may be TRBD1 or TRBD2 (6 bases each). The germline gives CDR1 LNHDA, CDR2 SQIVND (reference sequence). This CDR3 has 15 residues. Trimming took 5 bases from V and 2 from J, leaving 16 bases between them. The CDR3 spells CASSALGGSTYEQYF. DNA for the CDR3: TGTGCCAGTAGTGCGTTGGGGGGCAGTACCTACGAGCAGTACTTC.

The CDR3 region is CASSLTGMSNQPQHF. In DNA, the CDR3 is TGTGCCAGCAGTCTTACAGGGATGAGCAATCAGCCCCAGCATTTT. The chain uses TRBV12-3 or TRBV12-4 and TRBJ1-5, with D possibly matching TRBD1 (6 bases). The CDR3 contains 15 residues. Deletions cut 5 bases from V and 1 base from J, with 12 bases between.

The V call is TRBV6-5, the J call TRBJ1-1; D might be TRBD1 (6 bases). Trimming left V 6 bases short and J 0 bases short, with 14 bases between. In germline, CDR1 is MNHEY, CDR2 SVGAGI. The CDR3 covers 15 residues. As DNA, the CDR3 is TGTGCCAGCAGCCAGGACAGTTACATGAACACTGAAGCTTTCTTT. Residues: CASSQDSYMNTEAFF.

This clonotype has just a few counts. The chain employs TRBV6-1 and TRBJ2-7; 13 bases line up with TRBD2. Germline V CDR1 and CDR2: MNHNS, SASEGT. This CDR3 is built from 14 residues. Trimming cost V 5 bases and J 5 bases; bases outside gene matches: 3. CDR3 loop: CASSLGTSGNEQYF. The CDR3 DNA reads as TGTGCCAGCAGTTTGGGGACTAGCGGGAACGAGCAGTACTTC.

This clonotype was observed many times. This CDR3 reads CASLRQGSLHF. CDR3 nucleotides: TGTGCCAGCCTGCGACAGGGATCCCTCCACTTT. This chain uses TRBV6-1 with TRBJ1-6, with 7 bases identical to TRBD1. This CDR3 comprises 11 residues. The germline CDR1 and CDR2 sequences are MNHNS and SASEGT. J gave up 14 bases and V 8 bases, and 6 bases lay outside the gene matches.

V is TRBV4-2 and J is TRBJ2-7; D not certain. Deletions cut 1 base from V and 6 bases from J, with 13 bases between. CDR1 and CDR2 (germline): LGHNA, YNFKEQ. This CDR3 has 14 amino acids. The CDR3 region has the DNA TGTGCCAGCAGCCAAGGGTCCCAGGTATCCGAGCAGTACTTC. This gives the protein CASSQGSQVSEQYF.

This clonotype was seen only a few times. This chain uses TRBV7-8 with TRBJ2-1, with 9 bases matching TRBD1. The CDR3 has 15 residues. Trimming cost V 5 bases and J 5 bases; bases outside gene matches: 7. CDR1 and CDR2 (germline): SGHVS, FQNEAQ. The CDR3 nucleotides are TGTGCCAGCAGCCCCCGGACAGGGGCGGACAATGAGCAGTTCTTC. Amino acids: CASSPRTGADNEQFF.